One and the same sample provided the 6 T cell receptor beta chains below, sequenced in a study of response to subunit inactivated influenza vaccine. TCRdb passed the RT-PCR reads through MiXCR, listing each CDR3 protein once. The sample records about 480,000 distinct CDR3 sequences, approximately 11% being singletons. The starting material was PBMCs from blood, obtained 45 days after vaccination. These TCRs come from a man in his fifties who received an inactivated influenza vaccine.

The table lists this clonotype with a few counts. The V call is TRBV7-2, the J call TRBJ2-7; D is perhaps TRBD1 (6 bases). CDR3 length: 14 residues. V was cut by 5 bases and J by 3 bases, with 14 bases left in between. Germline V gene lookup returns CDR1 SGHTA and CDR2 FQGNSA. In nucleotides, the CDR3 is TGTGCCAGCAGCCGAGACAGGTTTAGCTACGAGCAGTACTTC. Translated: CASSRDRFSYEQYF.

The chain employs TRBV3-1 and TRBJ2-2; 8 bases fit TRBD2. The V segment lost 0 bases and the J segment 8 bases; nucleotides outside the gene matches: 8. In germline, CDR1 is LGHDT, CDR2 YNNKEL (reference sequence). There are 16 residues in the CDR3. CDR3 bases: TGTGCCAGCAGCCAAGAGGCAGCGGGAGCGCGTGGGGAGCTGTTTTTT. Protein: CASSQEAAGARGELFF.

This clonotype was detected a few times. This chain's CDR3 is CASSYIGSGANVLTF. The DNA for the CDR3 is TGTGCCAGCAGTTACATAGGGTCTGGGGCCAACGTCCTGACTTTC. The chain couples TRBV6-5 to TRBJ2-6; no clear D. Looked up from germline, CDR1 is MNHEY and CDR2 is SVGAGI. CDR3 size: 15 residues. The germline V and J ends were trimmed by 2 bases and 1 base, with 6 bases remaining between them.

The sample holds a few counts of this clonotype. The V call is TRBV7-9, the J call TRBJ2-3; no firm D call. CDR1 is SEHNR and CDR2 is FQNEAQ in the germline V gene (reference sequence). There are 14 residues in the CDR3. Trimming stripped 6 bases from V and 2 bases from J, with 12 bases between. Here the CDR3 reads CASSVHGYTDTQYF. CDR3 bases: TGTGCCAGCAGTGTTCACGGCTACACAGATACGCAGTATTTT.

This clonotype occurred many times. The chain links TRBV12-3 or TRBV12-4 to TRBJ1-3; D gene ambiguous. The V end was cut by 2 bases, the J end by 0 bases, with 8 bases between. The CDR3 consists of 15 residues. The DNA of the CDR3 is TGTGCCAGCAGTTTAATGGGGAGCTCTGGAAACACCATATATTTT. Residues: CASSLMGSSGNTIYF.

This clonotype was observed a few times. The gene calls are TRBV24-1 and TRBJ2-7, with 7 bases lining up with TRBD1. Germline CDR1 reads KGHDR; CDR2 reads SFDVKD. The CDR3 runs to 13 residues. V dropped 3 bases and J dropped 4; count of bases not matched to a gene: 2. The DNA of the CDR3 is TGTGCCACCAGTGATGTGACAGGGTACGAGCAGTACTTC. Translating gives CATSDVTGYEQYF.